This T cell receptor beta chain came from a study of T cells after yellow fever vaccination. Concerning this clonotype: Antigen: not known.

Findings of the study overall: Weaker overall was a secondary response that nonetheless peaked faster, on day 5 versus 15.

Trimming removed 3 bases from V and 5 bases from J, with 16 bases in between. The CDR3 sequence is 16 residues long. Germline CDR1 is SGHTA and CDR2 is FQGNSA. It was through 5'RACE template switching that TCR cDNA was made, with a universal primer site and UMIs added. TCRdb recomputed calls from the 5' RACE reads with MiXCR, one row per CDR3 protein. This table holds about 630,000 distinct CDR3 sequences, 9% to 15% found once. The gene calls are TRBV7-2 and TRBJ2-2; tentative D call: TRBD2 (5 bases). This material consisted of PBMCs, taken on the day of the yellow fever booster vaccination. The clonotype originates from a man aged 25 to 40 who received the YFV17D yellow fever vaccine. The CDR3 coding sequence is TGTGCCAGCAGCTTTAGGGTCGTCGGCGGGACCGGGGAGCTGTTTTTT. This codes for CASSFRVVGGTGELFF.